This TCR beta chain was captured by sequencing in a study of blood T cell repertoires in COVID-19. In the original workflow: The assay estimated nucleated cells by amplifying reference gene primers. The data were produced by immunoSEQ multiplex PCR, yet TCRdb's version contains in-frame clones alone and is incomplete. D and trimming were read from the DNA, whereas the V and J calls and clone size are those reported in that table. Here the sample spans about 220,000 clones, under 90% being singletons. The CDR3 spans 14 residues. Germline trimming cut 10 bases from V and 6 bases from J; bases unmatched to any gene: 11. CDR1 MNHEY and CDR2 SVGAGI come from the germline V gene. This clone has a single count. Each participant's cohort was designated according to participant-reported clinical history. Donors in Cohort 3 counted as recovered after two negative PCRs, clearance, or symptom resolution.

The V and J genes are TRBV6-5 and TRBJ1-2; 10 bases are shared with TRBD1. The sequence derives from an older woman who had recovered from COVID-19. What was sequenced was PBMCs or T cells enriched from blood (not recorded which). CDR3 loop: CAISRATGGHGYTF. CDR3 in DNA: TGTGCCATCTCCCGTGCGACAGGGGGCCATGGCTACACCTTC.